This T cell receptor beta chain came from a study of blood T cell repertoires in COVID-19. Authors' processing steps: Nucleated cell number was recorded as an estimate derived from reference gene primer amplification. Only in-frame clones appear in the TCRdb table, and some are missing; sequencing was by immunoSEQ multiplex PCR. The V and J calls and clone size were taken over from that table, and D and trimming were inferred from the DNA. This table has about 160,000 clones, more than 80% appearing once. The CDR3 has 12 residues. Germline values: CDR1 KGHSH, CDR2 LQKENI. In regard to this clone: Its ends do not fully match the called genes, so a read error is possible.

The chain couples TRBV18 to TRBJ2-1, with 12 bases identical to TRBD1. The sample taken for sequencing was peripheral blood. The receptor was derived from a man in his sixties with acute or convalescent COVID-19. CDR3 nucleotides: TGTGCCAGCTCAGAGAATCGGGACAGGGGGCTCTTC. Residues: CASSENRDRGLF.